These 18 T cell receptor beta chains were all obtained from the same sample, sequenced in a study of liver allograft versus peripheral blood T cells (dated by TCRdb to 2019 to 2021). Concerning the study at large: In liver transplant recipients, the study looked at T cell receptor repertoires in the peripheral blood and set them against the repertoires found within the transplanted livers.

TCRdb shows the sequencer as Illumina MiSeq. The raw public data were reprocessed by TCRdb itself: fastp quality trimming at Q25, MiXCR clonotype calling, in-frame beta chains only. Each entry merges the rows of one CDR3 protein and shows their most common DNA and genes. For this sample the table gives around 12,000 distinct CDR3 sequences, of which 25% to 30% were detected only once. The ten largest clonotypes hold roughly 2.4% of the sample. The origin of the receptors is a human patient who had a liver transplant. In transplant recipients, some T cells may be of donor rather than host origin.

This chain joins TRBV25-1 and TRBJ2-2, with 9 bases matching TRBD1. V was clipped by 10 bases and J by 7 bases; unmatched bases: 16. The CDR3 is 16 residues long. The germline V gene encodes CDR1 MGHDK and CDR2 SYGVNS. The CDR3 sequence is CATSPTGTGQNGELFF. The CDR3 nucleotides read TGTGCCACCAGCCCCACAGGGACAGGGCAGAACGGGGAGCTGTTTTTT.

This sequence joins TRBV6-1 and TRBJ1-3; possibly TRBD1 for D (5 bases). This CDR3 is 14 amino acids long. V shed 7 bases and J shed 6 bases, with 16 bases lying between them. Per the germline V gene, CDR1 is MNHNS and CDR2 is SASEGT. This CDR3 reads CASTTGESLNTIYF. The CDR3 region has the DNA TGTGCCAGCACGACGGGGGAATCTTTAAACACCATATATTTT.

This clonotype is medium-sized within its sample. The J gene is TRBJ1-1, the V gene TRBV9; D gene unclear. V lost 0 bases and J 6 bases, leaving 12 bases between the germline ends. Germline V gene lookup returns CDR1 SGDLS and CDR2 YYNGEE. The CDR3 spans 14 residues. The CDR3 region is CASSVATTFSEAFF. CDR3 nucleotides: TGTGCCAGCAGCGTAGCTACGACGTTCTCTGAAGCTTTCTTT.

This clonotype was seen a handful of times. The chain carries TRBV6-6 and TRBJ2-5, with TRBD1 matching 10 bases. The CDR3 sequence is 14 residues long. The germline V gene encodes CDR1 MNHNY and CDR2 SVGAGI (reference sequence). Unmatched junction bases numbered 6, after V lost 6 bases and J lost 5 bases. The CDR3: CASSPGQGGETQYF. The CDR3 nucleotides are TGTGCCAGCAGCCCAGGACAGGGGGGGGAGACCCAGTACTTC.

Remarks on this clonotype: A clone one base away is much larger, so this may be a read error. The chain couples TRBV29-1 to TRBJ1-4, with D uncertain. The germline CDR1 and CDR2 sequences are SQVTM and ANQGSEA. The CDR3 spans 11 residues. The CDR3 DNA sequence: TGCAGCGTTGGAGAGGAAGAAAAAATGTTTTTT. Its protein product is CSVGEEEKMFF.

The V call is TRBV10-3, the J call TRBJ1-2, with D unclear. Germline-derived CDR1 and CDR2 are ENHRY and SYGVKD. This CDR3 spans 15 amino acids. V was pared by 2 bases and J by 0 bases, with 10 bases between. CDR3 protein: CAISEVDKTNYGYTF. The CDR3 nucleotides are TGTGCCATCAGTGAGGTAGACAAGACTAACTATGGCTACACCTTC.

The chain recombines TRBV6-1 with TRBJ1-4; 9 nucleotides match TRBD1. The J segment lost 8 bases and the V segment lost 5 bases, leaving 6 bases of the junction unmatched. The CDR3 spans 14 residues. CDR1 is MNHNS, CDR2 SASEGT, per germline. CDR3 loop: CASSRKGQGEKLFF. The CDR3 DNA is TGTGCCAGCAGTAGAAAGGGACAGGGAGAAAAACTGTTTTTT.

Relative to its sample, this clonotype is medium-sized. CDR3 region: CASIWGAQENTEAFF. DNA for the CDR3: TGTGCCAGCATCTGGGGGGCGCAGGAGAACACTGAAGCTTTCTTT. The V call is TRBV6-2 or TRBV6-3, the J call TRBJ1-1, with a tentative D call TRBD1 (6 bases). V was pared by 7 bases and J by 1 base, with 16 bases between. The length of the CDR3 is 15 residues. CDR1 is MNHEY and CDR2 is SVGEGT in the germline V gene.

This clonotype was counted ten times or more. The genes are TRBV18 and TRBJ2-7, with 8 positions matching TRBD1. CDR3 length equals 15 residues. Germline V gene data show CDR1 as KGHSH and CDR2 as LQKENI. V gave up 3 bases and J gave up 2 bases; unmatched junction bases: 6. The CDR3, as DNA: TGTGCCAGCTCACCCCAACAGGGGGGCACCTACGAGCAGTACTTC. Protein: CASSPQQGGTYEQYF.

By share, this clonotype counts as medium-sized (0.01 to 0.1%). The V call is TRBV6-5, the J call TRBJ1-1; D is unclear. V lost 0 bases and J lost 2, with 7 bases in between. Per the germline V gene, CDR1 is MNHEY and CDR2 is SVGAGI. The CDR3 contains 14 residues. The CDR3 DNA reads as TGTGCCAGCAGTTACTCCCATTTTAACACTGAAGCTTTCTTT. Protein sequence: CASSYSHFNTEAFF.

The CDR3 nucleotides read TGTGCCAGCAGGCGGGGGGACACTGAAGCTTTCTTT. Protein: CASRRGDTEAFF. The rearrangement joins TRBV6-1 to TRBJ1-1, with a weak D call TRBD1 (5 bases). The V and J ends lost 6 bases and 3 bases respectively, with 8 bases between them. CDR1 is MNHNS and CDR2 is SASEGT in the germline V gene. The CDR3 length is 12 residues.

This clonotype was counted between two and nine times. The CDR3 is CASSSGLAGSADTQYF. DNA of the CDR3: TGCGCCAGCAGCTCGGGACTAGCGGGAAGTGCAGATACGCAGTATTTT. This chain connects TRBV5-1 to TRBJ2-3; TRBD2 matches at 13 bases. Losses at the gene ends were 3 bases for V and 4 bases for J; bases not matched to a gene: 5. The CDR3 totals 16 residues. CDR1 is SGHRS, CDR2 YFSETQ, per germline.

This clonotype rates as medium-sized. J is TRBJ2-7 and V is TRBV19; D is unresolved. Germline CDR1 is LNHDA and CDR2 is SQIVND (reference sequence). There are 15 residues in the CDR3. V lost 2 bases, J lost 2 bases, and 13 bases lay in between. This chain's CDR3 is CASSIRAPFTYEQYF. In DNA form, the CDR3 reads TGTGCCAGTAGTATAAGGGCCCCATTCACCTACGAGCAGTACTTC.

This clonotype was counted a few times. The CDR3 spells CASSPGGQKGDNEQFF. CDR3 sequence (DNA): TGTGCCAGCAGCCCTGGGGGGCAAAAAGGGGACAATGAGCAGTTCTTC. The rearrangement joins TRBV5-4 to TRBJ2-1; D tentatively reads TRBD1 or TRBD2 (6 bases each). Germline V gene data show CDR1 as SGHNT and CDR2 as YYREEE (reference sequence). V was shortened by 4 bases and J by 5 bases, with 19 bases between the two germline ends. CDR3 length: 16 amino acids. The full variable domain, in which reference TRBV5-4 and TRBJ2-1 provide the parts outside the CDR3, is ETGVTQSPTHLIKTRGQQVTLRCSSQSGHNTVSWYQQALGQGPQFIFQYYREEENGRGNFPPRFSGLQFPNYSSELNVNALELDDSALYLCASSPGGQKGDNEQFFGPGTRLTVL.

This clonotype is classed as medium-sized (0.01 to 0.1%). The V gene is TRBV6-1, the J gene TRBJ2-5; TRBD2 matches at 10 bases. The CDR3 loop spans 17 amino acids. Germline CDR1 is MNHNS and CDR2 is SASEGT. With 7 bases clipped from V and 1 base from J, the junction kept 12 bases outside the gene matches. Here the CDR3 DNA reads TGTGCCAGCAAGGCCCTAACTAGCGGGGATGCCCAAGAGACCCAGTACTTC. Its protein is CASKALTSGDAQETQYF.

This clonotype is termed medium-sized (0.01 to 0.1%). This sequence joins TRBV28 and TRBJ1-1; a possible D gene is TRBD1 (5 bases). V lost 6 bases, J lost 2 bases, and 16 bases lay in between. Germline V gives CDR1 MDHEN, CDR2 SYDVKM. The CDR3 totals 15 residues. CDR3 sequence reads: CASRTEGDQNTEAFF. CDR3 nucleotide sequence: TGTGCCAGCAGAACAGAAGGGGACCAAAACACTGAAGCTTTCTTT.

This clonotype occurred many times. The genes are TRBV19 and TRBJ2-7; TRBD2 matches 10 bases. The V segment lost 6 bases and the J segment 2 bases; nucleotides outside the gene matches: 7. There are 15 residues in the CDR3. Per the germline V gene, CDR1 is LNHDA and CDR2 is SQIVND (reference sequence). This CDR3 reads CASRPGLASTYEQYF. Here the CDR3 DNA reads TGTGCCAGTAGACCGGGACTAGCGTCTACCTACGAGCAGTACTTC.

This clonotype was counted between two and nine times. CDR3 loop: CATRGEEDYGYTF. As DNA, the CDR3 is TGTGCCACCAGAGGAGAAGAGGACTATGGCTACACCTTC. This rearrangement joins TRBV24-1 to TRBJ1-2; no definite D call. CDR1 and CDR2 (germline): KGHDR, SFDVKD. CDR3 length: 13 amino acids. V lost 7 bases and J lost 3, with 11 bases in between.